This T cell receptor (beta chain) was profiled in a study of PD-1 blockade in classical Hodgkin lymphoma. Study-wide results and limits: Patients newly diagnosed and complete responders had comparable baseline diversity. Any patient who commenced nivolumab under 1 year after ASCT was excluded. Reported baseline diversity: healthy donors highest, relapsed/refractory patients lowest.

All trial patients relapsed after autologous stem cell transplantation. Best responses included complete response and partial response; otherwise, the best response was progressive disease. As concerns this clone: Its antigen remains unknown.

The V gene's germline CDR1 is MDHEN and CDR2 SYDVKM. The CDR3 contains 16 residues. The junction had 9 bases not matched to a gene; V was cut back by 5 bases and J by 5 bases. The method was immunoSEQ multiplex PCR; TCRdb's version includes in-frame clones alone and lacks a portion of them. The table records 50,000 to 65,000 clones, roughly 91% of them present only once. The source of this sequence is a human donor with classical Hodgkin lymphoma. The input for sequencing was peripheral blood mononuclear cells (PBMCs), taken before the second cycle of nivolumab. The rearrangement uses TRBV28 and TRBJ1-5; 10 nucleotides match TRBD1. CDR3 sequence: CASSPKGDRGYQPQHF. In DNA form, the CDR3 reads TGTGCCAGCAGTCCAAAGGGGGACAGGGGTTATCAGCCCCAGCATTTT.